Following are 19 T cell receptor beta chains from one sample sequenced in a study of shared clonotypes between healthy human individuals. TCRdb's table, derived via immunoSEQ multiplex PCR, lists solely in-frame clones and lacks some. The data show hundreds of thousands of clones, about 95% seen once. It was CD45RO-negative cells, positively selected for CCR7, that made up naive CD8 cells, with terminally differentiated effector memory CD45RA+ cells excluded. The sequencing sample was made of naive CD8+ T cells sorted from blood. The receptor source for this set is a woman aged 30 to 39 in good health.

The count of this clone is one. The V and J genes are TRBV28 and TRBJ2-7; unclear D gene. Germline V gene lookup returns CDR1 MDHEN and CDR2 SYDVKM. The V and J ends lost 1 base and 0 bases respectively, with 7 bases between them. This CDR3 is built from 14 residues. The CDR3 region has the DNA TGTGCCAGCAGTTTATACACAGTCTCCTACGAGCAGTACTTC. It codes for CASSLYTVSYEQYF.

This clone was counted a few times. The chain combines TRBV10-2 with TRBJ1-2; D unclear. V lost 7 bases to trimming and J lost 7 bases, with 19 bases between them. The CDR3 covers 14 residues. Germline V gives CDR1 WSHSY, CDR2 SAAADI. The CDR3 sequence is CASMEPKRAGGYTF. In DNA form, the CDR3 reads TGCGCCAGCATGGAGCCCAAAAGGGCAGGTGGCTACACCTTC.

The chain links TRBV19 to TRBJ2-1, with D uncertain. The CDR3 sequence is 13 residues long. V was trimmed by 1 base and J by 12 bases, leaving 13 bases between them. Germline CDR1 and CDR2: LNHDA and SQIVND (reference sequence). CDR3 nucleotides: TGTGCCAGTAGTATAGGCCGAACGACCCCGCAGTTCTTC. It is translated as CASSIGRTTPQFF.

The V and J genes are TRBV7-9 and TRBJ1-1, with 10 bases aligning to TRBD1. This CDR3 contains 17 residues. With 2 bases clipped from V and 0 bases from J, the junction kept 6 bases outside the gene matches. Germline CDR1 is SEHNR and CDR2 is FQNEAQ (reference sequence). CDR3 in amino acids: CASSLRGQGILNTEAFF. The DNA of the CDR3 is TGTGCCAGCAGCTTAAGGGGACAGGGGATTTTGAACACTGAAGCTTTCTTT.

This chain links TRBV28 with TRBJ1-1, with 9 bases lining up with TRBD1. Per the germline V gene, CDR1 is MDHEN and CDR2 is SYDVKM. This CDR3 is 14 amino acids long. V trimming: 5 bases; J trimming: 6 bases; junction bases outside the gene matches: 7. The CDR3 DNA sequence: TGTGCCAGCAGTCGGGACAGGGTATTACCTGAAGCTTTCTTT. Translated, it gives CASSRDRVLPEAFF.

The rearrangement uses TRBV28 and TRBJ1-4; 8 bases are a match to TRBD1. Trimming cost V 7 bases and J 2 bases; bases outside gene matches: 9. From germline, CDR1 is MDHEN and CDR2 SYDVKM. CDR3 length: 16 residues. Written as DNA, the CDR3 is TGTGCCAGCACGATTGCACAGGGGGGGACTAATGAAAAACTGTTTTTT. The encoded protein is CASTIAQGGTNEKLFF.

This chain connects TRBV9 to TRBJ2-1; D gene uncertain. Germline V gene lookup returns CDR1 SGDLS and CDR2 YYNGEE. The CDR3 spans 19 residues. The germline V and J ends were trimmed by 0 bases and 0 bases, with 19 bases remaining between them. As DNA, the CDR3 is TGTGCCAGCAGCGTAGCTGGAAATAGCAGATTGAGCTCCTACAATGAGCAGTTCTTC. Translated: CASSVAGNSRLSSYNEQFF.

This chain uses TRBV14 with TRBJ2-7, with D possibly being TRBD2 (6 bases). This CDR3 is 15 amino acids long. Trimming stripped 3 bases from V and 2 bases from J, with 14 bases between. Per germline, CDR1 SGHDN and CDR2 FVKESK. As DNA, the CDR3 is TGTGCCAGCAGCCACGGTCGGGGCGGGACCTACGAGCAGTACTTC. It yields the protein CASSHGRGGTYEQYF.

A single count supports this clone. The chain employs TRBV14 and TRBJ1-4, with TRBD1 matching over 8 bases. Trimming cost V 2 bases and J 8 bases; bases outside gene matches: 7. This CDR3 spans 15 amino acids. The germline gives CDR1 SGHDN, CDR2 FVKESK. CDR3 coding DNA: TGTGCCAGCAGCCAACACAGGGGGTTAAGGGAAAAACTGTTTTTT. This sequence encodes CASSQHRGLREKLFF.

The chain carries TRBV29-1 and TRBJ2-7, with a tentative D call TRBD1 (5 bases). Germline V CDR1 and CDR2: SQVTM, ANQGSEA. Trimming took off 0 bases at V and 3 bases at J, with 9 bases between the two ends. The CDR3 loop spans 13 amino acids. Here the CDR3 reads CSVEEGANYEQYF. DNA of the CDR3: TGCAGCGTTGAAGAAGGGGCTAACTACGAGCAGTACTTC.

On this clone: Additional DNA sequences in this sample encode the identical CDR3. The chain combines TRBV9 with TRBJ2-7, with 9 bases aligning to TRBD1. Trimming cost V 0 bases and J 4 bases; bases outside gene matches: 2. Germline lookup yields CDR1 SGDLS and CDR2 YYNGEE. The CDR3 loop spans 14 amino acids. Written as DNA, the CDR3 is TGTGCCAGCAGCGTAGCGGGACAGGGATACGAGCAGTACTTC. Translated: CASSVAGQGYEQYF.

The chain employs TRBV4-1 and TRBJ2-5, with 9 bases aligning to TRBD1. The J call may be faulty, since TRBJ2-7 better matches the DNA end. There are 13 residues in the CDR3. In germline, CDR1 is MGHRA, CDR2 YSYEKL. CDR3 nucleotide sequence: TGCGCCAGCAGCCACGGGACAGGGTACGAGCAGTACTTC. It specifies CASSHGTGYEQYF.

The chain links TRBV2 to TRBJ2-5, with D perhaps matching TRBD2 (6 bases). There are 14 residues in the CDR3. Germline V lookup: CDR1 SNHLY, CDR2 FYNNEI. V lost 5 bases, J lost 3 bases, and 13 bases lay in between. The CDR3 coding sequence is TGTGCCAGCAGTAGACTAGTCCAGGAAGAGACCCAGTACTTC. The encoded protein is CASSRLVQEETQYF.

The chain couples TRBV27 to TRBJ1-2; D not certain. Germline CDR1 reads MNHEY; CDR2 reads SMNVEV (reference sequence). CDR3 length: 13 residues. V lost 10 bases to trimming and J lost 8 bases, with 20 bases between them. CDR3 region: CATTHSLGGGYTF. In DNA form, the CDR3 reads TGTGCCACCACACACTCCTTGGGAGGAGGCTACACCTTC.

V and J are TRBV5-6 and TRBJ2-7, with TRBD1 as a possible D gene (6 bases). The CDR3 is 13 residues long. V lost 2 bases and J lost 3, with 9 bases in between. The germline V gene encodes CDR1 SGHDT and CDR2 YYEEEE. Here the CDR3 reads CASSFGDNYEQYF. The CDR3 DNA sequence: TGTGCCAGCAGCTTTGGGGACAACTACGAGCAGTACTTC.

The CDR3 DNA sequence: TGTGCCAGCAGCCGCCCCCGAGAAGGGGCTGGAAACACCATATATTTT. This encodes CASSRPREGAGNTIYF. This rearrangement joins TRBV28 to TRBJ1-3; TRBD1 is a possible D gene (5 bases). The CDR3 length is 16 residues. Germline lookup yields CDR1 MDHEN and CDR2 SYDVKM. Trimming took 6 bases from V and 2 from J, leaving 17 bases between them.

This chain connects TRBV27 to TRBJ2-1; D gene ambiguous. V gave up 7 bases and J gave up 4 bases, with 11 bases separating them. This CDR3 has 13 residues. Germline CDR1 and CDR2: MNHEY and SMNVEV (reference sequence). The CDR3 sequence is CASTSDLYNEQFF. Here the CDR3 DNA reads TGTGCCAGCACCTCGGACCTTTACAATGAGCAGTTCTTC.

The chain links TRBV19 to TRBJ2-7; TRBD2 matches 8 bases. After removal of 5 bases from V and 7 bases from J, the junction contained 10 bases not matched to a gene. The CDR3 is 14 residues long. The V gene's germline CDR1 is LNHDA and CDR2 SQIVND (reference sequence). The CDR3 protein is CASSPTSGSAEQYF. The CDR3, as DNA: TGTGCCAGTAGTCCTACTAGCGGCAGTGCGGAGCAGTACTTC.

This chain uses TRBV28 with TRBJ2-1; weak D call: TRBD2 (6 bases). Trimming pared 2 bases from V and 5 bases from J, leaving 10 bases between. Per germline, CDR1 MDHEN and CDR2 SYDVKM. The CDR3 extends over 14 amino acids. The CDR3 region has the DNA TGTGCCAGCAGTTTAGGGCGGGACGACAATGAGCAGTTCTTC. Its protein is CASSLGRDDNEQFF.